A single sample gave rise to the 3 T cell receptor beta chains below, sequenced in a study of CD8 T cells in ankylosing spondylitis. No cognate antigen is known for these TCRs. General study results and limits: Among TCR beta sequences, a motif of eight highly homologous variants appeared characteristic of ankylosing spondylitis blood.

Using its own MiXCR run on the 5' RACE reads, TCRdb lists one record per CDR3 protein. Of hundreds of thousands of distinct CDR3 sequences listed, approximately 12% were seen once; the top ten hold 0.45% to 0.6%. The sequencing sample was made of blood, either unsorted or a sorted T cell fraction (not recorded which). All receptors derive from a male donor with ankylosing spondylitis.

This clonotype was seen a few times. The chain employs TRBV20-1 and TRBJ1-6; D gene unclear. Germline CDR1 is DFQATT and CDR2 is SNEGSKA (reference sequence). V lost 2 bases, J lost 0 bases, and 11 bases lay in between. CDR3 size: 16 residues. CDR3 nucleotides: TGCAGTGCTAGAAGGCAGCCAAGCTCCTATAATTCACCCCTCCACTTT. Amino acids: CSARRQPSSYNSPLHF.

This clonotype occurred a few times. The chain has TRBV6-1 and TRBJ2-3, with D tentatively TRBD1 (5 bases). CDR1 and CDR2 from the germline V gene are MNHNS and SASEGT. V was pared by 6 bases and J by 6 bases, with 28 bases between. CDR3 size: 18 residues. The CDR3 DNA sequence: TGTGCCAGCAGAGGGGCTTTGGGATCCCAACACAGCAGCGATACGCAGTATTTT. Translating it yields CASRGALGSQHSSDTQYF.

This chain uses TRBV5-1 with TRBJ2-2; 11 bases line up with TRBD2. The germline CDR1 and CDR2 sequences are SGHRS and YFSETQ. There are 16 residues in the CDR3. J lost 3 bases, V lost 3 bases, and 4 bases had no gene match. The CDR3 DNA follows: TGCGCCAGCAGCTGGGGACTAGCGGAACACACCGGGGAGCTGTTTTTT. Translated: CASSWGLAEHTGELFF.